This TCR beta chain was documented in a study of cytomegalovirus exposure and HLA in healthy donors. The CDR3 covers 18 residues. The PCR contained 60 Vbeta and 13 Jbeta primers. Generated by immunoSEQ multiplex PCR, the TCRdb table keeps only in-frame clones and is missing some. The profile covers tens of thousands of clones, with 55% to 65% appearing a single time and about 15% taken by the ten largest. The chain employs TRBV12-2 and TRBJ2-7; the table's D call of TRBD2 was not tested on the DNA. TRBV12-2 is termed a pseudogene. The sequence was obtained from a woman aged 40 to 50 in good health and CMV-seropositive. The sequenced sample was PBMCs. CDR3: CASRWGLAGDSRSYEQYF. The CDR3 DNA is TGTGCAAGTCGCTGGGGACTAGCGGGAGATAGTAGATCCTACGAGCAGTACTTC.